Below are 14 T cell receptor beta chains sequenced from a single sample in a study of blood T cell repertoires in COVID-19. TCRdb's copy holds only in-frame clones and misses some; the assay was immunoSEQ multiplex PCR. The sample lists over 150,000 clones, about four fifths occurring once. The sample was PBMCs or T cells enriched from blood (not recorded which). The origin of the receptors is a woman between 55 and 75 years old who had recovered from COVID-19.

This chain links TRBV20-1 with TRBJ2-5; maybe TRBD2 (6 bases). Trimming shortened V by 3 bases and J by 2 bases, and 10 bases separated the two germline ends. Germline-derived CDR1 and CDR2 are DFQATT and SNEGSKA (reference sequence). The CDR3 covers 13 residues. The chain's CDR3 is CSASVAGQETQYF. The CDR3 nucleotides read TGCAGTGCTAGTGTCGCGGGGCAAGAGACCCAGTACTTC.

The V and J genes are TRBV2 and TRBJ1-2; D gene unclear. V shed 2 bases and J shed 4 bases, with 14 bases lying between them. The CDR3 is made up of 15 amino acids. Germline V gene lookup returns CDR1 SNHLY and CDR2 FYNNEI. In nucleotides, the CDR3 is TGTGCCAGCAGTGAACCAGGCGGAGGGTCCTATGGCTACACCTTC. This translates into CASSEPGGGSYGYTF.

This chain links TRBV6-5 with TRBJ1-2, with a weak D call TRBD1 (6 bases). The CDR3 is 13 amino acids. The germline CDR1 and CDR2 sequences are MNHEY and SVGAGI. The V gene lost 6 bases and the J gene lost 7 bases, with 15 bases spanning the gap. The CDR3 nucleotides are TGTGCCAGCAGCACCGGACAGTCCCGTGGCTACACCTTC. Encoded protein: CASSTGQSRGYTF.

The gene calls are TRBV4-1 and TRBJ2-1; the match to TRBD1 covers 8 bases. Germline V gene sequence: CDR1 MGHRA, CDR2 YSYEKL. J was trimmed by 3 bases and V by 4 bases; bases with no gene match: 14. The CDR3 extends over 18 amino acids. CDR3 in DNA: TGCGCCAGCAGCCCACGCCTAGAAGGACAGGGAATCTACAATGAGCAGTTCTTC. Translation: CASSPRLEGQGIYNEQFF.

This chain joins TRBV10-1 and TRBJ2-3, with D perhaps matching TRBD1 (5 bases). The CDR3 length is 15 residues. Germline V gives CDR1 WNHNN, CDR2 SYGVQD (reference sequence). Trimming pared 3 bases from V and 6 bases from J, leaving 16 bases between. In DNA, the CDR3 is TGCGCCAGCAGTGACAGGGTCCTTTTAGGGGATACGCAGTATTTT. Its translation is CASSDRVLLGDTQYF.

In its sample, this clone was seen once. The V and J genes are TRBV4-1 and TRBJ2-7, with 7 positions matching TRBD2. Germline V CDR1 and CDR2: MGHRA, YSYEKL. The V segment lost 0 bases and the J segment 0 bases; nucleotides outside the gene matches: 2. CDR3 size: 15 residues. The chain's CDR3 is CASSQEWTSSYEQYF. For the CDR3, the DNA is TGCGCCAGCAGCCAAGAGTGGACTAGCTCCTACGAGCAGTACTTC.

The chain links TRBV30 to TRBJ2-1; D ambiguous. Germline CDR1 GTSNPN, CDR2 SVGIG (reference sequence). V was cut by 7 bases and J by 2 bases, with 6 bases left in between. The CDR3 contains 11 residues. DNA of the CDR3: TGTGCCTCGACACCCTACAATGAGCAGTTCTTC. Its protein product is CASTPYNEQFF.

Regarding this clone: No DNA is shown, since the ends of the CDR3 on it are uncertain; the CDR3 is the one TCRdb lists. The V gene is TRBV21-1, the J gene TRBJ1-4. TRBV21-1 constitutes a pseudogene. The CDR3 is made up of 11 amino acids, end residues included. CDR3 sequence reads: CASSLLKNCFF.

V and J are TRBV5-1 and TRBJ1-2, with TRBD1 as a possible D gene (5 bases). The CDR3 consists of 17 residues. V was trimmed by 3 bases and J by 1 base, leaving 19 bases between them. Germline V gene sequence: CDR1 SGHRS, CDR2 YFSETQ. CDR3 amino acids: CASSSGPDRYFNYGYTF. The CDR3 coding sequence is TGCGCCAGCAGCTCTGGCCCCGACAGATACTTTAACTATGGCTACACCTTC. Filled out from reference TRBV5-1 and TRBJ1-2, the complete variable domain reads KAGVTQTPRYLIKTRGQQVTLSCSPISGHRSVSWYQQTPGQGLQFLFEYFSETQRNKGNFPGRFSGRQFSNSRSEMNVSTLELGDSALYLCASSSGPDRYFNYGYTFGSGTRLTVV.

The genes are TRBV10-3 and TRBJ2-7, with TRBD2 matching over 7 bases. V lost 10 bases to trimming and J lost 0 bases; unmatched junction nucleotides: 3. This CDR3 comprises 12 residues. Germline CDR1 ENHRY, CDR2 SYGVKD. For the CDR3, the DNA is TGTGCCACCGGGGGGTTCTCCTACGAGCAGTACTTC. It yields the protein CATGGFSYEQYF.

Concerning this clone itself: At the DNA level, this CDR3 is encoded by other sequences in the same sample as well. J is TRBJ1-2 and V is TRBV6-5; unclear D gene. Germline V lookup: CDR1 MNHEY, CDR2 SVGAGI. The CDR3 has 12 residues. V gave up 3 bases and J gave up 5 bases, with 7 bases separating them. CDR3 sequence (DNA): TGTGCCAGCAGTTATTCGGGGTATGGCTACACCTTC. Translating it yields CASSYSGYGYTF.

This clone was observed a single time. V usage is TRBV20-1 and J usage is TRBJ1-1, with D possibly being TRBD1 (6 bases). In germline, CDR1 is DFQATT, CDR2 SNEGSKA (reference sequence). The CDR3 spans 13 residues. V shed 3 bases and J shed 8 bases, with 16 bases lying between them. CDR3 DNA sequence: TGCAGTGCTAGTCCCCAGGGGAAACGGGAAGCTTTCTTT. Protein product: CSASPQGKREAFF.

The rearrangement joins TRBV4-1 to TRBJ2-2, with D possibly matching TRBD1 (5 bases). Germline V lookup: CDR1 MGHRA, CDR2 YSYEKL. CDR3 length equals 13 residues. V gave up 1 base and J gave up 6 bases, with 6 bases separating them. CDR3 region: CASSQVGPGELFF. The CDR3 bases are TGCGCCAGCAGCCAAGTGGGGCCCGGGGAGCTGTTTTTT.

This sequence joins TRBV6-5 and TRBJ1-6; unclear D gene. The ends were cut back, 0 bases at V and 7 bases at J, with 10 bases in the middle. The germline CDR1 and CDR2 sequences are MNHEY and SVGAGI. The CDR3 length is 15 residues. DNA for the CDR3: TGTGCCAGCAGTTACTCTCTCGTAGCCAATTCACCCCTCCACTTT. Translating it yields CASSYSLVANSPLHF.